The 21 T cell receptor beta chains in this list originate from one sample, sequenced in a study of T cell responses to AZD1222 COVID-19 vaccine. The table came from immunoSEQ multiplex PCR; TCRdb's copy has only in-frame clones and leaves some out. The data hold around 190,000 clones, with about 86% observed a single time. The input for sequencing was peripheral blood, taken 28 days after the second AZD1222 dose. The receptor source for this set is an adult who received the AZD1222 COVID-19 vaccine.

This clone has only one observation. Here the CDR3 reads CASSIRTEYGYTF. The CDR3 DNA sequence: TGTGCCAGTAGTATACGGACAGAATATGGCTACACCTTC. The chain has TRBV19 and TRBJ1-2, with a weak D call TRBD1 (6 bases). Trimming removed 2 bases at V and 5 bases at J, with 9 bases between. The CDR3 is 13 amino acids. Germline V gene lookup returns CDR1 LNHDA and CDR2 SQIVND (reference sequence).

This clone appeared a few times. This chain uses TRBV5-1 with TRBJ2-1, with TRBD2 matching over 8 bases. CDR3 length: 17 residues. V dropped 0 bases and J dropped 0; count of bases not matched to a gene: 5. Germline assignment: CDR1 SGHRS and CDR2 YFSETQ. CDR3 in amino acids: CASSLAPAGGSYNEQFF. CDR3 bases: TGCGCCAGCAGCTTGGCCCCGGCGGGGGGCTCCTACAATGAGCAGTTCTTC.

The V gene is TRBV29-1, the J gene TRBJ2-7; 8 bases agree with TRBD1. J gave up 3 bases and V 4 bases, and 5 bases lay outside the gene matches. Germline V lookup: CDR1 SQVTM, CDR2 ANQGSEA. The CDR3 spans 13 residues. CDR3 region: CSVARDRLYEQYF. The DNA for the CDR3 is TGCAGCGTTGCCCGGGACAGGCTCTACGAGCAGTACTTC.

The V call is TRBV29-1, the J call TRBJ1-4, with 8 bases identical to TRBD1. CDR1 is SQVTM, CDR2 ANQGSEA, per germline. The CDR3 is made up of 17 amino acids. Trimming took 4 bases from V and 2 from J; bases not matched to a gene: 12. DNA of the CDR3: TGCAGCGTTGGGACAGGGCTCGTAGAAGGTACTAATGAAAAACTGTTTTTT. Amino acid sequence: CSVGTGLVEGTNEKLFF.

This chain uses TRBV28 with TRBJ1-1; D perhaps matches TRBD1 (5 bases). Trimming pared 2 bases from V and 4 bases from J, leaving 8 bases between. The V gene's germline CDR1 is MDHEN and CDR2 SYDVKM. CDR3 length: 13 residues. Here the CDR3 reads CASSLLGVTEAFF. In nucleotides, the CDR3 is TGTGCCAGCAGTTTACTGGGGGTCACTGAAGCTTTCTTT.

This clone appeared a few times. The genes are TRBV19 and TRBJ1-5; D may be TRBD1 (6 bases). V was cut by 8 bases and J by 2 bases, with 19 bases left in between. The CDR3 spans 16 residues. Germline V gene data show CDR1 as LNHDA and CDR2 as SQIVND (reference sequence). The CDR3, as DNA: TGTGCCAGTTCGAGAGGGGGAACGGGCGGCAATCAGCCCCAGCATTTT. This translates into CASSRGGTGGNQPQHF.

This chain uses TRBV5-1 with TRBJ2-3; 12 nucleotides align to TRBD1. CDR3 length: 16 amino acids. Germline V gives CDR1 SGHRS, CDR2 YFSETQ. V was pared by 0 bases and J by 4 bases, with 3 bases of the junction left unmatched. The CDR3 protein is CASSLAGQGAADTQYF. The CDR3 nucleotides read TGCGCCAGCAGCTTGGCGGGACAGGGGGCCGCAGATACGCAGTATTTT.

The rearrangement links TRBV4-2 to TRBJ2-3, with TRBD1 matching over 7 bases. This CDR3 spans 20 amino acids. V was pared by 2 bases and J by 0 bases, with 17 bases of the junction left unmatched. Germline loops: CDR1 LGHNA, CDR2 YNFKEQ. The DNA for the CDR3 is TGTGCCAGCAGCCAATACCCCCCGGGACAGAGACCTTCTAGCACAGATACGCAGTATTTT. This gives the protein CASSQYPPGQRPSSTDTQYF.

The CDR3 DNA follows: TGTGCCAGCAGCGTTGATGTCACAGGGGCGGAAAAACTGTTTTTT. This codes for CASSVDVTGAEKLFF. V usage is TRBV9 and J usage is TRBJ1-4, with 7 bases aligning to TRBD1. The V and J ends lost 2 bases and 8 bases, in that order; junction bases with no gene match: 9. CDR1 and CDR2 from the germline V gene are SGDLS and YYNGEE. CDR3 length: 15 residues. The full variable domain, its missing parts supplied by reference TRBV9 and TRBJ1-4, is DSGVTQTPKHLITATGQRVTLRCSPRSGDLSVYWYQQSLDQGLQFLIQYYNGEERAKGNILERFSAQQFPDLHSELNLSSLELGDSALYFCASSVDVTGAEKLFFGSGTQLSVL.

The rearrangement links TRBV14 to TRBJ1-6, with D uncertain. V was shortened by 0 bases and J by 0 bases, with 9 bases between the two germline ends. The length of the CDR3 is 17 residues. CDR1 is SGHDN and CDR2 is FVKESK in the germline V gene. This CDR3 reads CASSQDLPHSYNSPLHF. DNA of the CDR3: TGTGCCAGCAGCCAAGACTTGCCCCACTCCTATAATTCACCCCTCCACTTT.

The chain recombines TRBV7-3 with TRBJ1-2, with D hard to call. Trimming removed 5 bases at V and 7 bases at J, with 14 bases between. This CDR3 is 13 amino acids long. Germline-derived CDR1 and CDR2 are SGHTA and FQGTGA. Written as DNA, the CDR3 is TGTGCCAGCAGCCCCGGCCTAGCGAGTGGCTACACCTTC. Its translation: CASSPGLASGYTF.

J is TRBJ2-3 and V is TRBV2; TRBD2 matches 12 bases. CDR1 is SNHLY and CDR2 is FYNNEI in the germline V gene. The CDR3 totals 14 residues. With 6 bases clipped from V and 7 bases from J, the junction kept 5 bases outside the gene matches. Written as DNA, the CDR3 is TGTGCCAGCAGGACTAGCGGGGGAGCTAATACGCAGTATTTT. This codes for CASRTSGGANTQYF.

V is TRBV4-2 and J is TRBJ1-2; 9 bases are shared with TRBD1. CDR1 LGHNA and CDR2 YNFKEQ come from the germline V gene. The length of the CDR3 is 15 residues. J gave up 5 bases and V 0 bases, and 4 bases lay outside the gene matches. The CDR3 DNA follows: TGTGCCAGCAGCCAAGAATCGGGACAGGGTTATGGCTACACCTTC. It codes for CASSQESGQGYGYTF.

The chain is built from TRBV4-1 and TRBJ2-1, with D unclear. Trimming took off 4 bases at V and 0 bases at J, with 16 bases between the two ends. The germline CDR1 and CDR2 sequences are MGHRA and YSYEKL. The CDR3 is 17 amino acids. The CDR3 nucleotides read TGCGCCAGCAGCCCGCGGACCATTCTTCCCTCCTACAATGAGCAGTTCTTC. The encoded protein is CASSPRTILPSYNEQFF.

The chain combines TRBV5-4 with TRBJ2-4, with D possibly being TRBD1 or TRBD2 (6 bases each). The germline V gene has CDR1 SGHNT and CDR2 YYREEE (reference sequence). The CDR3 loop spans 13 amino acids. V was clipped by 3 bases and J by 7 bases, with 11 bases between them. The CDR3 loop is CASSSGAVNIQYF. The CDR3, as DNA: TGTGCCAGCAGCTCGGGGGCGGTGAACATTCAGTACTTC.

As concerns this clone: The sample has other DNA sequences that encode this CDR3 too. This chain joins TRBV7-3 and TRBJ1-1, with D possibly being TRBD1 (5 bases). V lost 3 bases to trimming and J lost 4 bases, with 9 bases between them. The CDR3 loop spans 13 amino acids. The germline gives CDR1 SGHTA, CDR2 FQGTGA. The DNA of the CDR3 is TGTGCCAGCAGCTTGACCGGGGGCACTGAAGCTTTCTTT. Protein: CASSLTGGTEAFF.

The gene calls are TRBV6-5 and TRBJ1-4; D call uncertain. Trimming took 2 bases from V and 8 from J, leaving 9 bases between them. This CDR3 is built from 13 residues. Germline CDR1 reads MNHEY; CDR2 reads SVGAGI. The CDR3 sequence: CASSYRVREKLFF. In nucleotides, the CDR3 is TGTGCCAGCAGTTACAGGGTTCGGGAAAAACTGTTTTTT.

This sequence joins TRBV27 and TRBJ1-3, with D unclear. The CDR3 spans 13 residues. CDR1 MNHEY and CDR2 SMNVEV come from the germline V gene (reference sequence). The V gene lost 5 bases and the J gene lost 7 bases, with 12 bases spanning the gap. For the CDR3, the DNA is TGTGCCAGCAGTCCCCGAATAGGGAACACCATATATTTT. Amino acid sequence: CASSPRIGNTIYF.

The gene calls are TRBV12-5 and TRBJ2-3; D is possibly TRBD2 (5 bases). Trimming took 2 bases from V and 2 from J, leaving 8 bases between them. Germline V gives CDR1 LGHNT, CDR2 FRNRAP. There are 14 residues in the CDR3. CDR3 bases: TGTGCTAGTGGTTTGCGGGGAACCACAGATACGCAGTATTTT. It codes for CASGLRGTTDTQYF.

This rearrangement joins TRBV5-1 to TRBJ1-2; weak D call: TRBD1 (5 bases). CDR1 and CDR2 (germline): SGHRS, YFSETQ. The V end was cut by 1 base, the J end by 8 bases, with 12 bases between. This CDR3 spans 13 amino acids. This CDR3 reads CASSLSGIAGYTF. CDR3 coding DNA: TGCGCCAGCAGCTTGTCAGGGATCGCGGGCTACACCTTC.

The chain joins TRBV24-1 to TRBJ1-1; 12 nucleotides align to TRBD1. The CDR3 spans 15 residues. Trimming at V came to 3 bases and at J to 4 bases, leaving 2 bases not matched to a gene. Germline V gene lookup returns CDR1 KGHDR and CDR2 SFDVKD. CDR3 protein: CATSDGTGGGTEAFF. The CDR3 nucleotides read TGTGCCACCAGTGATGGGACAGGGGGCGGCACTGAAGCTTTCTTT.